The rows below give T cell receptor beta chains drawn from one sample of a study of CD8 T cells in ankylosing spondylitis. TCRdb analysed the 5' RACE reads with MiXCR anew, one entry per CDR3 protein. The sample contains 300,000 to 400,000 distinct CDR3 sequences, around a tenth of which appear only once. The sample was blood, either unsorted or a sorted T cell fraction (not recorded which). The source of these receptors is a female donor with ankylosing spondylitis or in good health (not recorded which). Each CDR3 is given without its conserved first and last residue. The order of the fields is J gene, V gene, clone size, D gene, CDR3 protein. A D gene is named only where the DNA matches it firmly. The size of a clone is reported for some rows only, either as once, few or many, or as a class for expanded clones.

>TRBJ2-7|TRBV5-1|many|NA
ASSLSGLSGQY
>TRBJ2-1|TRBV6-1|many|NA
ASSEGMSSGYNEQF
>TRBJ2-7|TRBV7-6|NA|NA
ASSPLEFAYEQY
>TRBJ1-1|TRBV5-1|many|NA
ASSLFREGTEAF
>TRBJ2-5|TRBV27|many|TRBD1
ASSLVGGSLETQY
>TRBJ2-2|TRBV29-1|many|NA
SVSPRQAANTGELF
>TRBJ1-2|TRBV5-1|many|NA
ASSGSSWGYGYT
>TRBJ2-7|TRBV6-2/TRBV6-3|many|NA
ASSTIRTPPAYEQY
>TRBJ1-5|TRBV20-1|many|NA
SARDPGHLGNQPQH
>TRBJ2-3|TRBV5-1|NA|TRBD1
ASSFGTGIVDTQY
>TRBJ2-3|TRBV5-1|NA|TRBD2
ASSPMEGAGGGTDTQY
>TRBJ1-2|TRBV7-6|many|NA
ASSLTVEGYGYT
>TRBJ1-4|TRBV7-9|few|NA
ASSASGVMF
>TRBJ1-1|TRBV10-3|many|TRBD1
AIGQAMNTEAF
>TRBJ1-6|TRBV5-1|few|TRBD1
ASSAQGRGNSPLH
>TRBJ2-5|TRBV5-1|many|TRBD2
ASSQGLAGAYQETQY
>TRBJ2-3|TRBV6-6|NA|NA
ASTGRGTDTQY
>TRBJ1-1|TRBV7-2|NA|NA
ASSLGPRSDAF